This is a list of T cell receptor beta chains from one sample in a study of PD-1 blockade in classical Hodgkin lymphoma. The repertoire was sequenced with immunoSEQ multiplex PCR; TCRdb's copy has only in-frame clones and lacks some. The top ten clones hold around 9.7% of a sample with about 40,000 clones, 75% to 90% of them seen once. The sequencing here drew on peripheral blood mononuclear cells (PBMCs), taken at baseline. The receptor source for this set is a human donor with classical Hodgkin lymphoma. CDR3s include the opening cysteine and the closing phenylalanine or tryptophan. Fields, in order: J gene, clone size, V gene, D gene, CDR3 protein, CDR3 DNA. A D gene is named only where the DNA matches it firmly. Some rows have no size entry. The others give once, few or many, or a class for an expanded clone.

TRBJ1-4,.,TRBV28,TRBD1,CASSLLGQGAGREKLFF,TGTGCCAGCAGTTTATTGGGACAGGGGGCAGGTAGAGAAAAACTGTTTTTT
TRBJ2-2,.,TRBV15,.,CATSRDRSGPNTGELFF,TGTGCCACCAGCAGAGATCGTTCAGGGCCGAACACCGGGGAGCTGTTTTTT
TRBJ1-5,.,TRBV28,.,CASSLQGQPQHF,TGTGCCAGCAGTTTACAAGGTCAGCCCCAGCATTTT
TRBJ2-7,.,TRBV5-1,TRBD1,CASSWGTGAYEQYF,TGCGCCAGCAGCTGGGGGACAGGGGCCTACGAGCAGTACTTC
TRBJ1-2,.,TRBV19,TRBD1,CASSPKDRGPDYGYTF,TGTGCCAGTAGTCCCAAGGACAGGGGGCCGGACTATGGCTACACCTTC
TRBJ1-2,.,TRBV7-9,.,CASSFYTGGYGYTF,TGTGCCAGCAGCTTTTATACGGGCGGCTATGGCTACACCTTC
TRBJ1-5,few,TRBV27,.,CASSLWGQNQPQHF,TGTGCCAGCAGTTTATGGGGGCAGAATCAGCCCCAGCATTTT
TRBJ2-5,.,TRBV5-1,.,CASSLGGVRIKETQYF,TGCGCCAGCAGCTTGGGAGGCGTTCGAATCAAAGAGACCCAGTACTTC
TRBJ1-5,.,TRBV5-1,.,CASSLGQINQPQHF,TGCGCCAGCAGCTTGGGACAGATCAATCAGCCCCAGCATTTT
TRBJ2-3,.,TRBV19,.,CASSIDALNTDTQYF,TGTGCCAGTAGTATAGATGCCCTAAACACAGATACGCAGTATTTT
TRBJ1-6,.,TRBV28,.,CASSLNNSPLHF,TGTGCCAGCAGTTTGAACAATTCACCCCTCCACTTT
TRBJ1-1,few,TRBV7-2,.,CASSSLGDDRKAFF,TGTGCCAGCAGCTCACTTGGGGACGACAGGAAAGCTTTCTTT
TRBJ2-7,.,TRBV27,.,CASSYDFPSYEQYF,TGTGCCAGCTCTTATGACTTCCCCTCCTACGAGCAGTACTTC
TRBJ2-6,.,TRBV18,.,CASSPQAGANVLTF,TGTGCCAGCTCACCACAGGCTGGGGCCAACGTCCTGACTTTC
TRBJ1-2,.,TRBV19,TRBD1,CASSPDRGQSDGYTF,TGTGCCAGTAGTCCCGACAGGGGGCAATCTGATGGCTACACCTTC
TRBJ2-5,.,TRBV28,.,CASGGGTSQPLETQYF,TGTGCCAGCGGAGGGGGGACATCCCAACCCCTAGAGACCCAGTACTTC
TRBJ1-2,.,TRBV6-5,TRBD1,CASSPQGGNGYTF,TGTGCCAGCAGTCCACAGGGGGGTAATGGCTACACCTTC